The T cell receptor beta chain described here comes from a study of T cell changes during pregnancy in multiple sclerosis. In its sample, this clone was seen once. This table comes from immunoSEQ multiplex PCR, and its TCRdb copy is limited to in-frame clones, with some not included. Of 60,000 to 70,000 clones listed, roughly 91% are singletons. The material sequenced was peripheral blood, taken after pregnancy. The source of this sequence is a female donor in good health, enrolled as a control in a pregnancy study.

The DNA of the CDR3 is TGTGCCAGCAGTTTATCGGGAGCTAACTATGGCTACACCTTC. Residues: CASSLSGANYGYTF. The V gene is TRBV27, the J gene TRBJ1-2, with D hard to call. Deletions cut 0 bases from V and 0 bases from J, with 5 bases between. From germline, CDR1 is MNHEY and CDR2 SMNVEV (reference sequence). The CDR3 totals 14 residues.